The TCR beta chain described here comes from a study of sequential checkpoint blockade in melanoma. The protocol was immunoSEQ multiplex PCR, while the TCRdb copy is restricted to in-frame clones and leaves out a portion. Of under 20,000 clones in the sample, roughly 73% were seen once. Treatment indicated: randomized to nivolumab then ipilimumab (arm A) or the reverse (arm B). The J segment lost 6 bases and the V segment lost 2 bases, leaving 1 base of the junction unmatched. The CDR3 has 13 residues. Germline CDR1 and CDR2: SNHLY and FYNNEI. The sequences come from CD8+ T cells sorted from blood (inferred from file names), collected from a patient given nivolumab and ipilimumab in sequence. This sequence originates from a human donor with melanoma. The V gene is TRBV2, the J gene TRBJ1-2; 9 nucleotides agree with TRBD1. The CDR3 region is CASSERQGDGYTF. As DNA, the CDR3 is TGTGCCAGCAGTGAAAGACAGGGGGATGGCTACACCTTC.